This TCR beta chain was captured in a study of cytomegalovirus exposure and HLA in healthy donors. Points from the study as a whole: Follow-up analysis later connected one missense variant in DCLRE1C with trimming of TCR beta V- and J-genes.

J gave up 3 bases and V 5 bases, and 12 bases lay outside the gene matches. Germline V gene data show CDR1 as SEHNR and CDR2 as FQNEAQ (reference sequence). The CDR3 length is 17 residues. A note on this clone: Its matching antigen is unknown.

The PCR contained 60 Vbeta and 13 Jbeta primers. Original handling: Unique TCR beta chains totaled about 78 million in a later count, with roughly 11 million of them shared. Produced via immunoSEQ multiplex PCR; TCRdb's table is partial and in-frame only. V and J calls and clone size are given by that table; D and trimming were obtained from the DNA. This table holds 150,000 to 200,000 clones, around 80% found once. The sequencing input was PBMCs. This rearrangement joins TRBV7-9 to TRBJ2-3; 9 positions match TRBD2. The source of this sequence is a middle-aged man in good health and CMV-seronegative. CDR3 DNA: TGTGCCAGCAGCGAAAACCGAAGACTAGCGGTGACAGATACGCAGTATTTT. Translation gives CASSENRRLAVTDTQYF.